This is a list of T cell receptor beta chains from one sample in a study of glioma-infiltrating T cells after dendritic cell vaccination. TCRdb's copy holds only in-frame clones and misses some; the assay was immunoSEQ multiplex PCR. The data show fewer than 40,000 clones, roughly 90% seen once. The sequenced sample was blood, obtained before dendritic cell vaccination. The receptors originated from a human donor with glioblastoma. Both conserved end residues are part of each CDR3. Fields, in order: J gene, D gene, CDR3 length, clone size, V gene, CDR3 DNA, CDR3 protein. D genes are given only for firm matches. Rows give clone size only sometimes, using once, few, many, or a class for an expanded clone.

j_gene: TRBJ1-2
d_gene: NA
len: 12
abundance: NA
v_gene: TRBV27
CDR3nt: TGTGCCAGCAGTTTATTCGGGGAGGGCTACACCTTC
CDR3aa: CASSLFGEGYTF

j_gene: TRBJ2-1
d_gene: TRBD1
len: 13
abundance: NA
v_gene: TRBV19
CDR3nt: TGTGCCAGTAGTCGGGACAGGGGGGATGAGCAGTTCTTC
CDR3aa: CASSRDRGDEQFF

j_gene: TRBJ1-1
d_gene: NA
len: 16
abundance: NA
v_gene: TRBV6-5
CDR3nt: TGTGCCAGCAGTTTTTTTTCGCGCGGGGGTGGCACTGAAGCTTTCTTT
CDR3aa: CASSFFSRGGGTEAFF

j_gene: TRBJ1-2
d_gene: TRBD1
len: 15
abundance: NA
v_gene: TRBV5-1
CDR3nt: TGCGCCAGCAGCCTGGGTGGCACAGGGGGCGAAGGCTACACCTTC
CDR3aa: CASSLGGTGGEGYTF

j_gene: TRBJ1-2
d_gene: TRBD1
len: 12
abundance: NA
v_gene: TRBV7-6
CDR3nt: TGTGTCAGCAGCCCACGACAGGGGTACTACACCTTC
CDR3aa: CVSSPRQGYYTF

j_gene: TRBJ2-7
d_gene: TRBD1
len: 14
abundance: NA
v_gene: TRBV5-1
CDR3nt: TGCGCCAGCGGCGAACAGGGGCCGTCTCACGAGCAGTACTTC
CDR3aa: CASGEQGPSHEQYF

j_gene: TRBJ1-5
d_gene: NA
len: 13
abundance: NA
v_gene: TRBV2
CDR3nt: TGTGCCAGCAGTGAATGGGGGCCGCAGCCCCAGCATTTT
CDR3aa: CASSEWGPQPQHF

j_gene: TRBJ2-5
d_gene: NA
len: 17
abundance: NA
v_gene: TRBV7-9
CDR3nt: TGTGCCAGCAGCTTAGTTGGAGGGGGCCGTGGAAAGAAGACCCAGTACTTC
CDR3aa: CASSLVGGGRGKKTQYF

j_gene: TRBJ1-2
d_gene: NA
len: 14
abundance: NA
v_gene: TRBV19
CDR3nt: TGTGCCAGTAGTACCAGCGGGGGCCACTATGGCTACACCTTC
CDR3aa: CASSTSGGHYGYTF

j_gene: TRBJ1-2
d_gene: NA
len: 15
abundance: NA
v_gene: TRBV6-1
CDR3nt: TGTGCCAGCAGTGAAACCGGGGGGCCCAACTATGGCTACACCTTC
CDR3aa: CASSETGGPNYGYTF

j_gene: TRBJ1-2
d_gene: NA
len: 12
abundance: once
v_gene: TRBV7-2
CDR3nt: TGTGCCAGCAGCTTCCAGGTTGACGGCTACACCTTC
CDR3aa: CASSFQVDGYTF

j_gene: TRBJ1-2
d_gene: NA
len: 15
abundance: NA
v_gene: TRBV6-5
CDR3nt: TGTGCCAGCACTTCAGAAGGGGCTGGCAACTATGGCTACACCTTC
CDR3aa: CASTSEGAGNYGYTF

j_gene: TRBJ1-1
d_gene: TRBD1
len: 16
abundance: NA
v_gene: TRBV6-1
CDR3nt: TGTGCCAGCAGTGGCCGGGACAGGGGCCGGGGGTTGGAAGCTTTCTTT
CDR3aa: CASSGRDRGRGLEAFF

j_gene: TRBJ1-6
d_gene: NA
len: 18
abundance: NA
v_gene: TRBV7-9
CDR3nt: TGTGCCAGCAGATTAGGAGCCCGGGACTCCCAGGGCCATTCACCCCTCCACTTT
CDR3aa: CASRLGARDSQGHSPLHF

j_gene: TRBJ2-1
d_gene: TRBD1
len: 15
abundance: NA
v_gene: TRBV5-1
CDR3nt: TGCGCCAGCAGCGGGGACAGCCAGGGTCCCAATGAGCAGTTCTTC
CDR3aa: CASSGDSQGPNEQFF

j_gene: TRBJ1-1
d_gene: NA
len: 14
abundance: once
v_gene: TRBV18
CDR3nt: TGTGCCAGCTCACCAGGCCGTACGAACACTGAAGCTTTCTTT
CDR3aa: CASSPGRTNTEAFF

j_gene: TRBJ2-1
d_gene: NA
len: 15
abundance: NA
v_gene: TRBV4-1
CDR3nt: TGCGCCAGCAGCCAAGGGGGGCTCCGGAGCAATGAGCAGTTCTTC
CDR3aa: CASSQGGLRSNEQFF

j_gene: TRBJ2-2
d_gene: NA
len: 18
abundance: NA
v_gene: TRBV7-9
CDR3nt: TGTGCCAGCAGCCCGTTATGGGGCGGTGGCAGTGGCACCGGGGAGCTGTTTTTT
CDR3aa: CASSPLWGGGSGTGELFF

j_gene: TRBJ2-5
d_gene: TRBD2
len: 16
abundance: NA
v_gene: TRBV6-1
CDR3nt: TGTGCCAGCAGTGAATGGAGGCGGGGGGGCGAAGAGACCCAGTACTTC
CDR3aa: CASSEWRRGGEETQYF

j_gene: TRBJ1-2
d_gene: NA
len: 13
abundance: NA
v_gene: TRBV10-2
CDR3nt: TGCGCCAGCAGTGACCCAGGGGACTATGGCTACACCTTC
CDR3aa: CASSDPGDYGYTF

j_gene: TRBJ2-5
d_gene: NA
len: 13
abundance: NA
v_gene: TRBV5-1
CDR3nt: TGCGCCAGCAGCCGGACGAGGGAAGAGACCCAGTACTTC
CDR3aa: CASSRTREETQYF

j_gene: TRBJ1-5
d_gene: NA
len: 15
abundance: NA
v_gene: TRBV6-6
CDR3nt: TGTGCCAGCAGTTACGACAGGTATAGCAATCAGCCCCAGCATTTT
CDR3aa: CASSYDRYSNQPQHF

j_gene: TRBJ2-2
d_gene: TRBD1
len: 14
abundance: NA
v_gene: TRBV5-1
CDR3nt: TGCGCCAGCTCCCCAGGGGGACCCGCCGGGGAGCTGTTTTTT
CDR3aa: CASSPGGPAGELFF

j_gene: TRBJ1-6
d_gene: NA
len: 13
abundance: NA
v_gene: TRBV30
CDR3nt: TGTGCCTGGAAGGGGCAGGGCAATTCACCCCTCCACTTT
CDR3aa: CAWKGQGNSPLHF

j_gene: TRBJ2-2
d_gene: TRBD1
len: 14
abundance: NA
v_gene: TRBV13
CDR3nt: TGTGCCAGCCGCCGGGGGACAGGGACCGGGGAGCTGTTTTTT
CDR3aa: CASRRGTGTGELFF

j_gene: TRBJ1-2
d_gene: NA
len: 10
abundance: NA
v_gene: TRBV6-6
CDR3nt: TGTGCCAGCAGTTTGAGTGGCTACACCTTC
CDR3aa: CASSLSGYTF

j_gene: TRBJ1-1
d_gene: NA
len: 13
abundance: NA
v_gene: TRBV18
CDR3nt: TGTGCCAGCTCCCGAAACAGGGAGGGGGAAGCTTTCTTT
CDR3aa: CASSRNREGEAFF

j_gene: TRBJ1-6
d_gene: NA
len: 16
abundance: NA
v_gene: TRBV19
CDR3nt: TGTGCCAGTAGACAGGAGATAAGCTCCTATAATTCCCCCCTCCACTTT
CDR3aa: CASRQEISSYNSPLHF

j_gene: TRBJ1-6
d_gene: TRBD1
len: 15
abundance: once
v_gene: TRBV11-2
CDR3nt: TGTGCCAGCAGCTCACAGGGGTCCTATAATTCCCCCCTCCACTTT
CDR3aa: CASSSQGSYNSPLHF

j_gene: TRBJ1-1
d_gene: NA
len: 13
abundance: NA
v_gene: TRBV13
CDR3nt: TGTGCCAGCAGCTTGATACGAGGGACTGAAGCTTTCTTT
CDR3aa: CASSLIRGTEAFF

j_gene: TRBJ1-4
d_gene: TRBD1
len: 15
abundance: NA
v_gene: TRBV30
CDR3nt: TGTGCCTGGAGTTTGGGACAGGGTTCGGGTGAAAAACTGTTTTTT
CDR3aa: CAWSLGQGSGEKLFF

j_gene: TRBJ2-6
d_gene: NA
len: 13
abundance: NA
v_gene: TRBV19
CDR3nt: TGTGCCAGTAGGAGCTCTGGGGCCAACGTCCTGACTTTC
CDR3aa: CASRSSGANVLTF

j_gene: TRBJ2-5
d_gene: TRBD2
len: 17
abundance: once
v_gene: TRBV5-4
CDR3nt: TGTGCCAGCAGCCCGGGACTAGCGGGGGGAAGGAATGGGGCCCAGTACTTC
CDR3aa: CASSPGLAGGRNGAQYF